This TCR beta chain was identified in a study of high-grade serous ovarian cancer treatment subgroups. Broader study findings: Only CDR3 was analyzed; CDR1 and CDR2 were not. Clonal relatedness tracked neoantigen level, and by trend copy number and mutation load.

Libraries were prepared by immunoSEQ multiplex PCR; TCRdb keeps only in-frame clonotypes and omits some of them. The sample holds some 7,700 clones, approximately 84% seen once. The tumor samples were collected prior to definitive surgery or chemotherapy. Notes on this clone: Antigen unknown.

Per germline, CDR1 SEHNR and CDR2 FQNEAQ (reference sequence). The CDR3 runs to 17 residues. The junction had 6 bases not matched to a gene; V was cut back by 4 bases and J by 1 base. This TCR was sampled from a human donor with high-grade serous ovarian cancer. The V and J genes are TRBV7-9 and TRBJ2-3; 12 bases align to TRBD2. Sequencing was done on a sample of tumor tissue. This CDR3 is CASSSLRLAGGTDTQYF. The CDR3 DNA is TGTGCCAGCAGCTCCCTGCGACTAGCGGGGGGCACAGATACGCAGTATTTT.